This T cell receptor beta chain was sequenced in a study of cytomegalovirus exposure and HLA in healthy donors. On this clone itself: Its target is not known.

General observations from the study: Some TCR beta chains (around 180 of them) were listed as cytomegalovirus-associated.

Trimming took 4 bases from V and 1 from J; bases not matched to a gene: 11. Germline V lookup: CDR1 SGHRS, CDR2 YFSETQ. The CDR3 extends over 17 amino acids. Using immunoSEQ multiplex PCR, the repertoire was profiled, and TCRdb retains in-frame clones only, with some absent. The table records some 250,000 clones, around 86% of them present only once. V is TRBV5-1 and J is TRBJ2-7; 10 nucleotides match TRBD1. The sequencing input was PBMCs. The clonotype originates from a woman in her thirties in good health and CMV-seropositive. CDR3 coding DNA: TGCGCCAGCAGCCAAAACCCGGGACAGGGGAGATCCTACGAGCAGTACTTC. This codes for CASSQNPGQGRSYEQYF. Full variable domain (rest looked up from reference TRBV5-1 and TRBJ2-7): KAGVTQTPRYLIKTRGQQVTLSCSPISGHRSVSWYQQTPGQGLQFLFEYFSETQRNKGNFPGRFSGRQFSNSRSEMNVSTLELGDSALYLCASSQNPGQGRSYEQYFGPGTRLTVT.